This record concerns one TCR beta chain sequence. The data are from a study of cytomegalovirus exposure and HLA in healthy donors. Primers for the PCR totalled 60 Vbeta and 13 Jbeta. Sequencing was performed with immunoSEQ multiplex PCR; in TCRdb, only in-frame clones are kept and a portion is missing. The data show approximately 100,000 clones, 70% to 85% seen once. Looked up from germline, CDR1 is SGHRS and CDR2 is YFSETQ. There are 16 residues in the CDR3. After removal of 0 bases from V and 4 bases from J, the junction contained 7 bases not matched to a gene. This receptor was taken from a man aged 60 to 69 in good health and CMV-seronegative. The chain uses TRBV5-1 and TRBJ2-3; 8 nucleotides match TRBD2. Input material: PBMCs. CDR3 protein: CASSLDLAGNADTQYF. The CDR3 DNA is TGCGCCAGCAGCTTGGACCTAGCGGGTAACGCAGATACGCAGTATTTT.